This TCR beta chain was recorded in a study of T cells in Graves' hyperthyroidism and ophthalmopathy. Amplification targeted TCR beta CDR3 regions from RNA transcripts. When the TCR CDR3 underwent first-round RT-PCR, the HTBI primer set was used. TCRdb re-analysed the multiplex PCR reads in MiXCR, keeping a single row per CDR3 protein. Here the sample spans 750,000 to 950,000 distinct CDR3 sequences, 38% being singletons. On this clonotype itself: The antigen is undetermined.

Study-wide results and caveats: In the blood, most expanded thyroid clonotypes above 0.001 appeared as well. Separating ophthalmopathy from stable hyperthyroidism was achieved by a 13 V-J model.

It was considered stable Graves' hyperthyroidism when ophthalmopathy did not progress within 18 months. Thyroid ultrasound and orbital computed tomography, with clinical symptoms and serum thyroxine and TRAb, informed diagnoses. The source is a man aged 18 to 29 with Graves' hyperthyroidism. The sequenced sample consisted of blood.

CDR3 region: CARANSNQPQHF. CDR3 DNA sequence: TGTGCCCGAGCCAATAGCAATCAGCCCCAGCATTTT. The genes are TRBV24-1 and TRBJ1-5; D unclear. CDR1 is KGHDR and CDR2 is SFDVKD in the germline V gene. Trimming took off 12 bases at V and 0 bases at J, with 8 bases between the two ends. The CDR3 extends over 12 amino acids.